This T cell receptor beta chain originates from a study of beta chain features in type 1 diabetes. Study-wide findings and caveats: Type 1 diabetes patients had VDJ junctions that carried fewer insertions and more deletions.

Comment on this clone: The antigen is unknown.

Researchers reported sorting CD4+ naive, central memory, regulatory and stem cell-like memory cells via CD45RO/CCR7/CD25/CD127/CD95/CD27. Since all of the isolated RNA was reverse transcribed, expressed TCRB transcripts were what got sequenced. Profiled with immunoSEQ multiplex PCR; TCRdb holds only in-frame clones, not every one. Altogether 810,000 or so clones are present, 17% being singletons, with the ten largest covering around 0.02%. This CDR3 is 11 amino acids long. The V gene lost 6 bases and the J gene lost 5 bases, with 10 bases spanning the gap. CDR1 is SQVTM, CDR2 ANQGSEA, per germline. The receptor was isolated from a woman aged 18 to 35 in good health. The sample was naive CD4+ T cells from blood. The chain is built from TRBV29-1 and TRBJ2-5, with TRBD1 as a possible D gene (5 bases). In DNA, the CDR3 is TGCAGCGTAGGGGCCGGGGAGACCCAGTACTTC. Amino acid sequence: CSVGAGETQYF.